The T cell receptor beta chain under discussion was sequenced for a study of shared clonotypes between healthy human individuals. Sequencing was performed with immunoSEQ multiplex PCR; in TCRdb, only in-frame clones are kept and a portion is missing. The sample lists 2,500,000 or so clones; around 90% were seen once. Donors, healthy HIV-negative adults, lacked recent acute infections or vaccinations. The V end lost 2 bases, the J end lost 7 bases, and 11 bases lay between the germline ends. The CDR3 is 13 amino acids. Per the germline V gene, CDR1 is MDHEN and CDR2 is SYDVKM. The chain couples TRBV28 to TRBJ1-2; D not resolved. Sequenced material: naive CD4+ T cells from PBMCs. The subset was: CD45RA+ positively selected. This TCR derives from a man between 18 and 29 years old in good health. Some clones in this sample may be carry-over from other donors' samples. CDR3 loop: CASSLTRAGGYTF. Here the CDR3 DNA reads TGTGCCAGCAGTTTAACGAGGGCGGGTGGCTACACCTTC.